This T cell receptor (beta chain) was found in a study of identical twins. TCRdb reprocessed the 5' RACE reads with MiXCR, giving one entry per CDR3 protein. The sample holds hundreds of thousands of distinct CDR3 sequences, about 18% seen once. This clonotype appeared a few times. Its antigen remains unknown. The CDR3 contains 16 residues. Germline V gene data show CDR1 as SGHVS and CDR2 as FQNEAQ. V lost 1 base and J 6 bases, leaving 16 bases between the germline ends. Findings and limits, study-wide: Fewer insertions were carried by abundant cord blood beta clonotypes, but none was seen in memory repertoires.

These data were likewise used in another study, on T cells expressing NK-cell markers. That source notes: The dominant NKG2C+ clonotypes represented roughly 1.0-7.5% of CD8+ T cells in five to seven donors.

The receptor comes from a woman under 30 in good health. J is TRBJ1-5 and V is TRBV7-8; D gene ambiguous. The sequenced sample was PBMCs. The CDR3, as DNA: TGTGCCAGCAGCTTAGTTGGCGGAATATACAGTCAGCCCCAGCATTTT. It encodes CASSLVGGIYSQPQHF.